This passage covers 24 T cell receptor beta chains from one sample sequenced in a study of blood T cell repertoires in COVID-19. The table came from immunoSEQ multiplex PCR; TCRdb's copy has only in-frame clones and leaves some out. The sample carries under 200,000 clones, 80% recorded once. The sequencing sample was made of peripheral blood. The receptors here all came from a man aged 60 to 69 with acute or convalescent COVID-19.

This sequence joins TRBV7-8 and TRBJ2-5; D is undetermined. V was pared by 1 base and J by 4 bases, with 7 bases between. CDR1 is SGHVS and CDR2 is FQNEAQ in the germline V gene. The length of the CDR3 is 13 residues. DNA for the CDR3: TGTGCCAGCAGCTTAGGGTCGAGAGAGACCCAGTACTTC. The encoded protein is CASSLGSRETQYF.

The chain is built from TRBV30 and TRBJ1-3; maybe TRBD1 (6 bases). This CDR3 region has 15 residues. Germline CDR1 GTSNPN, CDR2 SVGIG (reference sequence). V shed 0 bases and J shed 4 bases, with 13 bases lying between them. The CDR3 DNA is TGTGCCTGGAGTGTAGGGGGGGCAGGCGGAAACACCATATATTTT. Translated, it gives CAWSVGGAGGNTIYF. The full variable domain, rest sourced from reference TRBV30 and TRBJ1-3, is SQTIHQWPATLVQPVGSPLSLECTVEGTSNPNLYWYRQAAGRGLQLLFYSVGIGQISSEVPQNLSASRPQDRQFILSSKKLLLSDSGFYLCAWSVGGAGGNTIYFGEGSWLTVV.

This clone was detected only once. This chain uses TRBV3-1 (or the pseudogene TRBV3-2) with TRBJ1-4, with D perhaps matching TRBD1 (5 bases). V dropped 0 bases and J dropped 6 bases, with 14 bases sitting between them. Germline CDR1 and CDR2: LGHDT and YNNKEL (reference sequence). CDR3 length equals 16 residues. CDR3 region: CASSQERAGRHEKLFF. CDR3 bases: TGTGCCAGCAGCCAAGAGAGGGCAGGGAGGCATGAAAAACTGTTTTTT.

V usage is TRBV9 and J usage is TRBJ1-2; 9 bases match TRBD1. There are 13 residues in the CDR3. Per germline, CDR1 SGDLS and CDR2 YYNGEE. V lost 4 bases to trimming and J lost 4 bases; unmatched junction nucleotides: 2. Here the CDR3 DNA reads TGTGCCAGCAGCCGACAGGGGGGCTATGGCTACACCTTC. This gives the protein CASSRQGGYGYTF.

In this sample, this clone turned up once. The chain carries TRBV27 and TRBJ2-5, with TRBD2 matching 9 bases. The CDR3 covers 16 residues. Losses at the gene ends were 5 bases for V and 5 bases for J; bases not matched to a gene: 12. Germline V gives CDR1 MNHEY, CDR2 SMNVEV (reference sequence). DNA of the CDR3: TGTGCCAGCAGTGGTAAAGCGGGACTAGCCGAGGAGACCCAGTACTTC. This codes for CASSGKAGLAEETQYF.

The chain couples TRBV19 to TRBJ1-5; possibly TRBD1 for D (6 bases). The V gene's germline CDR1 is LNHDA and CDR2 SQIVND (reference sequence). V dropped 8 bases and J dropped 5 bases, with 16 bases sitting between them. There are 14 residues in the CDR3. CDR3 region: CASATGTLDQPQHF. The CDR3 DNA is TGTGCCAGTGCGACCGGGACACTTGATCAGCCCCAGCATTTT.

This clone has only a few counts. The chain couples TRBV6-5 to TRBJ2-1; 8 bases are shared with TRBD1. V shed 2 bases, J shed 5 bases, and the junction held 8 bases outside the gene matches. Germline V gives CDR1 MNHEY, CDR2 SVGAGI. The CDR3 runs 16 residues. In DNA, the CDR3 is TGTGCCAGCAGTTACCCGACGACAGGGGAGAACAATGAGCAGTTCTTC. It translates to CASSYPTTGENNEQFF.

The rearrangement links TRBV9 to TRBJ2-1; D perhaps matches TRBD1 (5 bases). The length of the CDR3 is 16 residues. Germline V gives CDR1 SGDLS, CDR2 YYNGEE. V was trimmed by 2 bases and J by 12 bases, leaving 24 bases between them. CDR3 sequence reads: CASSVGPAGPLLGQFF. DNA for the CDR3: TGTGCCAGCAGCGTTGGGCCGGCAGGGCCCCTCTTGGGGCAGTTCTTC.

The CDR3 here is CASGGTVNTEAFF. The CDR3, as DNA: TGTGCCAGCGGGGGGACGGTGAACACTGAAGCTTTCTTT. V and J are TRBV2 and TRBJ1-1; the D gene is possibly TRBD1 (5 bases). This CDR3 is 13 amino acids long. Trimming took 8 bases from V and 0 from J, leaving 10 bases between them. Germline V gives CDR1 SNHLY, CDR2 FYNNEI.

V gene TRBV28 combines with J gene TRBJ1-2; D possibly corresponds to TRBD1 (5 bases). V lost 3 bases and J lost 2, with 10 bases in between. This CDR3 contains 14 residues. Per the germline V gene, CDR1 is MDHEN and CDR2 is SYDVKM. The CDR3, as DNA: TGTGCCAGCAGTTTTCAGGGCCCGAACTATGGCTACACCTTC. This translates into CASSFQGPNYGYTF.

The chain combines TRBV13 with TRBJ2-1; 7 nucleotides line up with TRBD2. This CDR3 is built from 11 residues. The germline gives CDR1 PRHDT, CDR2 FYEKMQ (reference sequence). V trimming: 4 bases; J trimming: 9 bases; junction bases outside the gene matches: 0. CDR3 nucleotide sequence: TGTGCCAGCAGCTGGGAGGGTGAGCAGTTCTTC. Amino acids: CASSWEGEQFF.

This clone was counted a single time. The CDR3 coding sequence is TGCGCCAGCAGCCGGATGACAGGGGGTGAATCACCCCTCCACTTT. This codes for CASSRMTGGESPLHF. The gene calls are TRBV5-1 and TRBJ1-6; 9 bases fit TRBD1. This CDR3 spans 15 amino acids. V was clipped by 4 bases and J by 10 bases; unmatched bases: 9. CDR1 and CDR2 from the germline V gene are SGHRS and YFSETQ.

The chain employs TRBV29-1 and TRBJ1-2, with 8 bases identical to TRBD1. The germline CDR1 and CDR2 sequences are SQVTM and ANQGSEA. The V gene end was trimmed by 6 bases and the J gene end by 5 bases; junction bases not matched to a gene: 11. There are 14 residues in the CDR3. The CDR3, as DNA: TGCAGCGTCCCTTCCGACAGGGGACATTATGGCTACACCTTC. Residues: CSVPSDRGHYGYTF.

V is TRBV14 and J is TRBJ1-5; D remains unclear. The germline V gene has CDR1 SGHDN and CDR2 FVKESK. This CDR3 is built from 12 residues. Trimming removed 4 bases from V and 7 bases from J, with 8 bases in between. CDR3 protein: CASSPNGQPQHF. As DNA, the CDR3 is TGTGCCAGCAGCCCGAATGGCCAGCCCCAGCATTTT.

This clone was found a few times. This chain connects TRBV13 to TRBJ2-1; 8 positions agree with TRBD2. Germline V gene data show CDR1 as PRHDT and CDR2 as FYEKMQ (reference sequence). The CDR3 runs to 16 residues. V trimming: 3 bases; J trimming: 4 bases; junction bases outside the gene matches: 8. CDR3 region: CASSLTGLAGYNEQFF. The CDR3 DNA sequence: TGTGCCAGCAGCTTGACCGGACTAGCCGGGTACAATGAGCAGTTCTTC.

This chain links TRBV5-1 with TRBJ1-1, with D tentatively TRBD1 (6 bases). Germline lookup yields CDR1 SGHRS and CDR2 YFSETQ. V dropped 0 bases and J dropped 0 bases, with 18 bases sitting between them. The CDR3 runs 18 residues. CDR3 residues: CASSLGRLQGKMNTEAFF. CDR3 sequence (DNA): TGCGCCAGCAGCTTGGGCCGATTGCAGGGGAAGATGAACACTGAAGCTTTCTTT.

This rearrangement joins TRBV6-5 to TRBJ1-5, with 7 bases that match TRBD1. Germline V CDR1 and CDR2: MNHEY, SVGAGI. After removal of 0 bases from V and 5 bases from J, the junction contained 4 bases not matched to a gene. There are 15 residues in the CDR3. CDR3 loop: CASSYSSRGDQPQHF. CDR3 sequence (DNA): TGTGCCAGCAGTTACTCGAGCAGGGGGGATCAGCCCCAGCATTTT.

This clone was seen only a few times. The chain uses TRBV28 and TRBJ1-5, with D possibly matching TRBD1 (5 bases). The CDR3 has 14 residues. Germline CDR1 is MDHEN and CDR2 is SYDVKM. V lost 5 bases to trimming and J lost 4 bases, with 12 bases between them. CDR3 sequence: CASSPARGNQPQHF. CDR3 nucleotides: TGTGCCAGCAGTCCAGCTCGGGGGAATCAGCCCCAGCATTTT.

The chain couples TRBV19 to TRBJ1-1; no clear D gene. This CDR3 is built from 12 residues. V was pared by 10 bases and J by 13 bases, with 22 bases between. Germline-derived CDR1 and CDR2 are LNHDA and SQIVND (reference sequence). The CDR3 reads CATMAGRRAGFF. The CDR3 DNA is TGTGCCACCATGGCGGGAAGGAGGGCTGGTTTCTTT.

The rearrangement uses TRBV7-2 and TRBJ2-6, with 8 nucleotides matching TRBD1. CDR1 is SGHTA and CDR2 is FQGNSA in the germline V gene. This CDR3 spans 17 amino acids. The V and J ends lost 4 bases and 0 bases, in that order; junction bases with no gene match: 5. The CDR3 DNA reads TGTGCCAGCAGCTCGGACAGGGAACTCTCTGGGGCCAACGTCCTGACTTTC. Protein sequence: CASSSDRELSGANVLTF.

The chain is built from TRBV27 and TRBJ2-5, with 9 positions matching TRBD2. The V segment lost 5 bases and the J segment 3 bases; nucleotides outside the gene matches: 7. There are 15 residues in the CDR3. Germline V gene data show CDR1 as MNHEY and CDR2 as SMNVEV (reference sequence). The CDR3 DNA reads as TGTGCCAGCAGTCGTAAGGGACTAGCCGAAGAGACCCAGTACTTC. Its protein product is CASSRKGLAEETQYF.

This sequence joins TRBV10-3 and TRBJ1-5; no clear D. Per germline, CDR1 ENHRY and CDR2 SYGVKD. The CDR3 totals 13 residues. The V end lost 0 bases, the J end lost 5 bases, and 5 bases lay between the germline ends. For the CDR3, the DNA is TGTGCCATCAGTGAGTCGGCAGATCAGCCCCAGCATTTT. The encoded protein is CAISESADQPQHF.

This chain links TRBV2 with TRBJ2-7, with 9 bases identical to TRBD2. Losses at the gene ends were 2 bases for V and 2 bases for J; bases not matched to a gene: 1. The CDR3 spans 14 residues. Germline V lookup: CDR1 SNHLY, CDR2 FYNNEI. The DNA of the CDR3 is TGTGCCAGCAGTGAAATAGCGGGAGCCTACGAGCAGTACTTC. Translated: CASSEIAGAYEQYF.

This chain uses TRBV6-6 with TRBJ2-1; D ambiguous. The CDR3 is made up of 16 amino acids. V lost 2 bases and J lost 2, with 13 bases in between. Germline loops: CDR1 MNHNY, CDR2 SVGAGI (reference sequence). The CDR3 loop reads CASSYRVAETYNEQFF. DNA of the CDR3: TGTGCCAGCAGTTACCGCGTGGCGGAGACCTACAATGAGCAGTTCTTC.